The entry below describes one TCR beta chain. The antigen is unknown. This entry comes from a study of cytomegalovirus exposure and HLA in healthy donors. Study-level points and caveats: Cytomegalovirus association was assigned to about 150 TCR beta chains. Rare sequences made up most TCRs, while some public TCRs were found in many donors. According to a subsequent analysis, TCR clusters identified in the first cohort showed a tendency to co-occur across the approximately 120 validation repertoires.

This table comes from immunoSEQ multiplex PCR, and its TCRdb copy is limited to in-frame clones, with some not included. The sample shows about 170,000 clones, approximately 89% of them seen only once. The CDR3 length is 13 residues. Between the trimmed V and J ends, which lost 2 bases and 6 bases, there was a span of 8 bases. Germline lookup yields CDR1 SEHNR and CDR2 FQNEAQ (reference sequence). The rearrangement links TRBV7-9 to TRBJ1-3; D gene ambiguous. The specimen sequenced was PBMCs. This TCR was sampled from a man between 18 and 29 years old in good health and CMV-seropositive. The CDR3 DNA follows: TGTGCCAGCAGCTTACTAGTAGAAAACACCATATATTTT. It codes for CASSLLVENTIYF.